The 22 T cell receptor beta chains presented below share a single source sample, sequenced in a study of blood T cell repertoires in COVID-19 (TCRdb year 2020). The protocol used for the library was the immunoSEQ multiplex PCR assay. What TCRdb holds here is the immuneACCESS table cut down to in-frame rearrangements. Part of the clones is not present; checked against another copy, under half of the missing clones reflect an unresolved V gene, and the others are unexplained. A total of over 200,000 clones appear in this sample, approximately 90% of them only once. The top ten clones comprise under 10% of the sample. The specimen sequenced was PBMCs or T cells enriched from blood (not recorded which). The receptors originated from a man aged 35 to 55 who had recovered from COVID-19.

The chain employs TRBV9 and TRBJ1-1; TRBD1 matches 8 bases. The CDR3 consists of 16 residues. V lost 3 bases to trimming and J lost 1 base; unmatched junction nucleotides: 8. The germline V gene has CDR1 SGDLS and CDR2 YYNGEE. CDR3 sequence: CASSATGGLWNTEAFF. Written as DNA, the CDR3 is TGTGCCAGCAGCGCAACAGGGGGTTTATGGAACACTGAAGCTTTCTTT.

The CDR3 region has the DNA TGCGCCAGCAGTCAAGGAGGGATTGGACCCCTCCACTTT. This sequence encodes CASSQGGIGPLHF. The chain carries TRBV23-1 and TRBJ1-6; unclear D gene. TRBV23-1 is an open reading frame whose function is uncertain. The CDR3 runs to 13 residues. V lost 2 bases and J 12 bases, leaving 11 bases between the germline ends.

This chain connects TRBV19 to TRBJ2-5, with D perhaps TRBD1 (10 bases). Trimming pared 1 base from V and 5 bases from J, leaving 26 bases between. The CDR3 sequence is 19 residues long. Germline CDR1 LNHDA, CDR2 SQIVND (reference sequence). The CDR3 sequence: CASSIAPAGGTGVRETQYF. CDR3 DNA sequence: TGTGCCAGTAGTATAGCTCCCGCGGGGGGGACAGGGGTTCGGGAGACCCAGTACTTC.

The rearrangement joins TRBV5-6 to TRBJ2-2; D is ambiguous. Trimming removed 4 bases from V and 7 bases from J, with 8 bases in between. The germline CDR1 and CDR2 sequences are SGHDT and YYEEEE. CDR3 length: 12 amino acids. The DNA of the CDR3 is TGTGCCAGCAGCCAGACTCTCGGGGAGCTGTTTTTT. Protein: CASSQTLGELFF.

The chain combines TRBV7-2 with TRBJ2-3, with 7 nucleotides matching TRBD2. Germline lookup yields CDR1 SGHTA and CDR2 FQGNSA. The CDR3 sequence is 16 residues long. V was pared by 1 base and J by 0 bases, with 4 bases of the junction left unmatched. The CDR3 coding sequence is TGTGCCAGCAGCTTAGGGCGGGGGACTAGCACAGATACGCAGTATTTT. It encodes CASSLGRGTSTDTQYF.

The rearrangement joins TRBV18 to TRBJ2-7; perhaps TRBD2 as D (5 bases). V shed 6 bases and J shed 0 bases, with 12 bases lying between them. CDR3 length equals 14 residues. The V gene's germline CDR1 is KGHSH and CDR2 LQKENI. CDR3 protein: CASSPGWRSYEQYF. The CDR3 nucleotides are TGTGCCAGCTCCCCGGGGTGGCGCTCCTACGAGCAGTACTTC.

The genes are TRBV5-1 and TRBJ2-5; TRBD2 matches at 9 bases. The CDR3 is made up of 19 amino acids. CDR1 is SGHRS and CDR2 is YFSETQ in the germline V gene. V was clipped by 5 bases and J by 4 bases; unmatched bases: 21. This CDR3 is CASRLTPRTSETTGETQYF. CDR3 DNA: TGCGCCAGCAGATTGACGCCCCGGACTAGCGAAACCACAGGAGAGACCCAGTACTTC.

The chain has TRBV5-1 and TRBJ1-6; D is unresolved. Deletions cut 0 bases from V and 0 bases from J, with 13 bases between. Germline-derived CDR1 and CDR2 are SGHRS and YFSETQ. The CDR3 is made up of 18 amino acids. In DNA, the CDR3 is TGCGCCAGCAGCTTGGAAGTGGTCAGAAGCTCCTATAATTCACCCCTCCACTTT. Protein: CASSLEVVRSSYNSPLHF.

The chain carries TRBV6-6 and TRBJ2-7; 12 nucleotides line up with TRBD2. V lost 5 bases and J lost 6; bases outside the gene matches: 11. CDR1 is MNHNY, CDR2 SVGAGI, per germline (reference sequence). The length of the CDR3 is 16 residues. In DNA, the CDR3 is TGTGCCAGCAGTCCCTGGACTAGCGGGATTATCGGCGAGCAGTACTTC. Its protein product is CASSPWTSGIIGEQYF.

The CDR3 DNA reads TGCAGCGCCGTAAACCGGGACAGGAGATGGAATGAAAAACTGTTTTTT. As protein: CSAVNRDRRWNEKLFF. The rearrangement joins TRBV29-1 to TRBJ1-4; 8 nucleotides agree with TRBD1. Losses at the gene ends were 7 bases for V and 5 bases for J; bases not matched to a gene: 15. There are 16 residues in the CDR3. In germline, CDR1 is SQVTM, CDR2 ANQGSEA. Full variable domain (missing parts from reference TRBV29-1 and TRBJ1-4): SAVISQKPSRDICQRGTSLTIQCQVDSQVTMMFWYRQQPGQSLTLIATANQGSEATYESGFVIDKFPISRPNLTFSTLTVSNMSPEDSSIYLCSAVNRDRRWNEKLFFGSGTQLSVL.

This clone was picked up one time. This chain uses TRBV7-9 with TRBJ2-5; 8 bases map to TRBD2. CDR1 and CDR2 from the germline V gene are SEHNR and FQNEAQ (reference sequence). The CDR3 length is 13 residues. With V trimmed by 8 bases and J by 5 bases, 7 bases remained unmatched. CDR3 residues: CASSREGRETQYF. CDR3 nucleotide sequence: TGTGCCAGCTCCCGGGAGGGGAGGGAGACCCAGTACTTC.

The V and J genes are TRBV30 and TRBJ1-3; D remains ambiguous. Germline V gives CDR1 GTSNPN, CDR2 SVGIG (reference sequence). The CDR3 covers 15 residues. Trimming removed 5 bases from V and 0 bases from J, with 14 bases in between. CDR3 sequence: CAWAPWPDSGNTIYF. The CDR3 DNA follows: TGTGCCTGGGCCCCATGGCCTGACTCTGGAAACACCATATATTTT.

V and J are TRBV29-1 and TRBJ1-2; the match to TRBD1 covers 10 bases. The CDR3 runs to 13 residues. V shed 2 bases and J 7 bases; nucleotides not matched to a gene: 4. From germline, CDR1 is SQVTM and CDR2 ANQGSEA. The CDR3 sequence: CSVERDRGSGYTF. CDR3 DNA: TGCAGCGTTGAAAGGGACAGGGGTTCTGGCTACACCTTC.

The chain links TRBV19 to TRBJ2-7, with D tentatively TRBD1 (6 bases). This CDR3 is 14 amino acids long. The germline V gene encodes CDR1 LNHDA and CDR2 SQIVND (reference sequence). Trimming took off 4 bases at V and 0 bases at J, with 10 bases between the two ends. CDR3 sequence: CASSSRQDSYEQYF. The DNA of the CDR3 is TGTGCCAGTAGTAGCAGACAGGACTCCTACGAGCAGTACTTC. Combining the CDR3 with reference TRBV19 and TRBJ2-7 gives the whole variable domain DGGITQSPKYLFRKEGQNVTLSCEQNLNHDAMYWYRQDPGQGLRLIYYSQIVNDFQKGDIAEGYSVSREKKESFPLTVTSAQKNPTAFYLCASSSRQDSYEQYFGPGTRLTVT.

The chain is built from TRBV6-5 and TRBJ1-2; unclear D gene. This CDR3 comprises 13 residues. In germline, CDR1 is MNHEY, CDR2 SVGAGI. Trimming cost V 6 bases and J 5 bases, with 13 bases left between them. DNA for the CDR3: TGTGCCAGCAGGTCAGATCCACGATATGGCTACACCTTC. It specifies CASRSDPRYGYTF.

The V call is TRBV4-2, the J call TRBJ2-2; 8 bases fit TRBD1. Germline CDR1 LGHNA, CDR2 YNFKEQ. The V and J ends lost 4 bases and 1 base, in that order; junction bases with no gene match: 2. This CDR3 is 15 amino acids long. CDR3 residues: CASSLDRGNTGELFF. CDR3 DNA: TGTGCCAGCAGCCTAGACAGGGGGAACACCGGGGAGCTGTTTTTT.

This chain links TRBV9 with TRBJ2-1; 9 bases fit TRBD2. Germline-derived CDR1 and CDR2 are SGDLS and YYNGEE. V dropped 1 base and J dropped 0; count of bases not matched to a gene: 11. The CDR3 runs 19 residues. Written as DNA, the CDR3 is TGTGCCAGCAGCGTAACCGGCGGACTAGCGCCGAGCTCCTACAATGAGCAGTTCTTC. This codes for CASSVTGGLAPSSYNEQFF.

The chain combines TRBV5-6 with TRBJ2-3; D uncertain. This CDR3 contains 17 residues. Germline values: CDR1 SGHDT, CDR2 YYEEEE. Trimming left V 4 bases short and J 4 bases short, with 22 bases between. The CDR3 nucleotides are TGTGCCAGCAGCGAGCTCTATACTGTTTTCCCCTCAGATACGCAGTATTTT. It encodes CASSELYTVFPSDTQYF.

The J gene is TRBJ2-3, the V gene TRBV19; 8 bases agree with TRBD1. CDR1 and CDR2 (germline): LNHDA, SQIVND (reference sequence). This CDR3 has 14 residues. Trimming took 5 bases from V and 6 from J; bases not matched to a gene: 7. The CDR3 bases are TGTGCCAGTAGTCCGGGGACAGGTCCGGATACGCAGTATTTT. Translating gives CASSPGTGPDTQYF. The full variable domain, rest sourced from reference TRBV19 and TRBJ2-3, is DGGITQSPKYLFRKEGQNVTLSCEQNLNHDAMYWYRQDPGQGLRLIYYSQIVNDFQKGDIAEGYSVSREKKESFPLTVTSAQKNPTAFYLCASSPGTGPDTQYFGPGTRLTVL.

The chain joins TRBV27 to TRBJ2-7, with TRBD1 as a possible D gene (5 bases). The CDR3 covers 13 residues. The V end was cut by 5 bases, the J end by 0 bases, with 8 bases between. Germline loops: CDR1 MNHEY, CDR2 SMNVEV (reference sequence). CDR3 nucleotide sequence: TGTGCCAGCAGTCAGGGTGCCTCCTACGAGCAGTACTTC. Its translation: CASSQGASYEQYF.

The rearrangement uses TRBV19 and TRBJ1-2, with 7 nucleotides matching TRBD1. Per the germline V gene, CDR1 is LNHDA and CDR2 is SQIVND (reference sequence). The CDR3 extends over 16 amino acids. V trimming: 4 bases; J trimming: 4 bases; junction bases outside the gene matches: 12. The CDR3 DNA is TGTGCCAGTAGTACGAACCCGGGACAGTTTATCTATGGCTACACCTTC. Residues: CASSTNPGQFIYGYTF.

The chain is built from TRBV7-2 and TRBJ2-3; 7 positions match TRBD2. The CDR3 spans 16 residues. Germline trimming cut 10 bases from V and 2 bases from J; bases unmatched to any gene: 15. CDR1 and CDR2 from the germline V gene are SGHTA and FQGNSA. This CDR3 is CATNSLRERLTDTQYF. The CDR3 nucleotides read TGTGCCACCAATAGTTTGCGGGAGAGACTCACAGATACGCAGTATTTT. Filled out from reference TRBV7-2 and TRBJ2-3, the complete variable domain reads GAGVSQSPSNKVTEKGKDVELRCDPISGHTALYWYRQSLGQGLEFLIYFQGNSAPDKSGLPSDRFSAERTGGSVSTLTIQRTQQEDSAVYLCATNSLRERLTDTQYFGPGTRLTVL.